Sequencing of this T cell receptor (beta chain) was carried out in a study of blood T cells in healthy people across ages. Regarding the study as a whole: Long-lived donors carried more naive CD4+ cells and greater diversity than aged donors.

A second about 7 to 12 cycle PCR used barcoded and J-beta primers. TCRdb re-called the 5' RACE reads through MiXCR, storing one row per CDR3 protein. The repertoire holds fewer than 2 million distinct CDR3 sequences, with 35% to 50% as singletons. On this clonotype itself: Its antigen is unknown.

Peripheral blood was drawn, approximately 9.7 milliliters per donor. The V gene end was trimmed by 1 base and the J gene end by 4 bases; junction bases not matched to a gene: 5. The CDR3 is 15 residues long. From germline, CDR1 is MGHRA and CDR2 YSYEKL. The V call is TRBV4-1, the J call TRBJ2-5; TRBD2 matches 8 bases. This receptor was identified in a human donor in good health. Sample: blood. The CDR3 spells CASSQAGLARETQYF. The CDR3 coding sequence is TGCGCCAGCAGCCAAGCTGGACTAGCTAGAGAGACCCAGTACTTC.